Reported below is one T cell receptor (beta chain). Its ends do not fully match the called genes, so a read error is possible. The same CDR3 can be traced to other DNA sequences in this sample. Germline V gene lookup returns CDR1 SGHRS and CDR2 YFSETQ. There are 15 residues in the CDR3. The repertoire was sequenced with immunoSEQ multiplex PCR; TCRdb's copy has only in-frame clones and lacks some. Of more than 250,000 clones detected, more than 70% appear once; the ten largest clones hold roughly 1.1%. These data belong to a study of blood T cell repertoires in COVID-19. For the study at large: Spain, Italy and the United States supplied samples that represented acute and convalescent COVID-19. PBMCs, B-cell-depleted T cells, or T cells provided the cDNA or gDNA that made up the material.

The sequenced sample consisted of peripheral blood. The receptor was derived from a woman aged 45-65 years with acute or convalescent COVID-19. The chain carries TRBV5-1 and TRBJ1-3, with TRBD1 matching over 8 bases. CDR3 amino acids: CASSLGQGAGNTIYF. The CDR3 DNA is TGCGCCAGCAGCTTGGGGCAGGGGGCTGGGAACACCATATATTTT.